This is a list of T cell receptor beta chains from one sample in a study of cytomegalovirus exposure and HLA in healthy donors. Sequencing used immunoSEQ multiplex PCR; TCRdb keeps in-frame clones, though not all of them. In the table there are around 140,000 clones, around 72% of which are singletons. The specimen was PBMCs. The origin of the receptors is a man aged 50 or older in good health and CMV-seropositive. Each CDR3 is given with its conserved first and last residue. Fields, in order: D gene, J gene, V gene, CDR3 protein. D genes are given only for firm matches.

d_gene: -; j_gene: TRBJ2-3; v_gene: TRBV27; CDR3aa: CAIHSGSSTDTQYF
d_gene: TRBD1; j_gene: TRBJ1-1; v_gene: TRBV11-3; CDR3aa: CASSWNRGTEAFF
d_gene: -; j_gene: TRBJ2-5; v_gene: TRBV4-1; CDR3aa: CASSQEGGFQETQYF
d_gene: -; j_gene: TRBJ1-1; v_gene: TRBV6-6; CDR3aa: CASSSQGEAFF
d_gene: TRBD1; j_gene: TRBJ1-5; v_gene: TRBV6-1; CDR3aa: CASSLGQDESQHF
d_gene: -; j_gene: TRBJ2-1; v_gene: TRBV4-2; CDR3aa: CASSQTDSYNEQFF
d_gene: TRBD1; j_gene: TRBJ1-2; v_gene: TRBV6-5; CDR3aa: CASRTSTGGFYGYTF
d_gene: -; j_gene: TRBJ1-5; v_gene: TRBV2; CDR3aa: CASSEMQGNQPQHF
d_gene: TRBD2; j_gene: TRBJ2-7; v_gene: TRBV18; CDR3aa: CASSRLAGDEQYF
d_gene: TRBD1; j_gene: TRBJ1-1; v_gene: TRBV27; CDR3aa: CASSSPDRGPGTEAFF
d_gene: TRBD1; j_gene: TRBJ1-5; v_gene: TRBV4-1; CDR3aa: CASSRDRVAQPQHF
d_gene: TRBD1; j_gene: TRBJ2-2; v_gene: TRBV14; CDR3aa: CASSQEILGQGGGELFF
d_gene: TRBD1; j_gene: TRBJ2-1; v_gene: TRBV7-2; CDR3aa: CASSLGQGGRYNEQFF
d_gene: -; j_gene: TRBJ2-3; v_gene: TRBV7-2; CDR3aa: CASSLGKGDTQYF
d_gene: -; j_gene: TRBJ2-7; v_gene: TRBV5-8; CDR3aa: CASSLELRPWQYF
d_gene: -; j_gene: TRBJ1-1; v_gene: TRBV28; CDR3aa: CASSSPGGMNTEAFF
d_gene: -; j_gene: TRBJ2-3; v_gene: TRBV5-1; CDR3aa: CASSLLGGIDTQYF
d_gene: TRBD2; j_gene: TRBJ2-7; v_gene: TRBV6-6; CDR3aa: CASSFGRGGSSYEQYF
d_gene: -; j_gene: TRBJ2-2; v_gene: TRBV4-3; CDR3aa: CASSQGAYGGSTGELFF
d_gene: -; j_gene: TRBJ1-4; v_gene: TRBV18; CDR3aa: CASSSDRNEKLFF
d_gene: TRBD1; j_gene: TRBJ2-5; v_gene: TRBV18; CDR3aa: CASSSGTAKETQYF
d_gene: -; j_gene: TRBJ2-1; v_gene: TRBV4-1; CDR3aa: CASSQDVGSGQTEQFF
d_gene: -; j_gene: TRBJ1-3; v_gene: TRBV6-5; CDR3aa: CASRGGRNTIYF
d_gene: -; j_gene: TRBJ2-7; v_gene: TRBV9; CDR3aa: CASSLTDRPSSYEQYF
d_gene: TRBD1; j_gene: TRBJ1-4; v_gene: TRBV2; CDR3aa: CASSRDRGQNEKLFF
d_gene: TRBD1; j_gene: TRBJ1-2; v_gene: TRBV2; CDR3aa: CASSRQGIRGYTF
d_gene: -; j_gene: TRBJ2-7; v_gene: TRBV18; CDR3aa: CASSPQTGSYEQYF
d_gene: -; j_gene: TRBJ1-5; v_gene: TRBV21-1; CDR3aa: CASSKEGGSNQPQHF